Below, 28 T cell receptor beta chains from the same sample are listed, as sequenced in a study of control samples from healthy donors and cancer patients. Only in-frame clones appear in the TCRdb table, and some are missing; sequencing was by immunoSEQ multiplex PCR. This table holds around 95,000 clones, roughly 90% found once. Sequencing was carried out using blood. The receptors come from a woman aged 50 to 60 in good health.

The chain has TRBV30 and TRBJ1-3; D is undetermined. V shed 6 bases and J shed 0 bases, with 9 bases lying between them. Germline CDR1 and CDR2: GTSNPN and SVGIG (reference sequence). This CDR3 comprises 13 residues. CDR3 loop: CACPRISGNTIYF. The CDR3, as DNA: TGTGCCTGCCCGCGCATCTCTGGAAACACCATATATTTT.

The V and J genes are TRBV7-8 and TRBJ2-7; D uncertain. V was shortened by 3 bases and J by 0 bases, with 9 bases between the two germline ends. The CDR3 has 14 residues. CDR1 and CDR2 (germline): SGHVS, FQNEAQ. The CDR3 region is CASSFRRNSYEQYF. In nucleotides, the CDR3 is TGTGCCAGCAGCTTTCGTAGGAACTCCTACGAGCAGTACTTC.

V gene TRBV7-9 combines with J gene TRBJ1-2; D is possibly TRBD1 (6 bases). The germline gives CDR1 SEHNR, CDR2 FQNEAQ (reference sequence). V dropped 1 base and J dropped 6 bases, with 15 bases sitting between them. The CDR3 sequence is 15 residues long. The CDR3 region has the DNA TGTGCCAGCAGCTTAGGAGAACAGGGAGGCGATGGCTACACCTTC. It yields the protein CASSLGEQGGDGYTF.

The gene calls are TRBV11-2 and TRBJ1-2; 7 bases agree with TRBD1. CDR1 SGHAT and CDR2 FQNNGV come from the germline V gene. The CDR3 spans 15 residues. Trimming cost V 6 bases and J 4 bases; bases outside gene matches: 11. In DNA, the CDR3 is TGTGCCAGCAGACTCACTACAGGGGACGGCTATGGCTACACCTTC. Translation gives CASRLTTGDGYGYTF.

V is TRBV28 and J is TRBJ1-4; 9 nucleotides line up with TRBD1. V shed 3 bases, J shed 10 bases, and the junction held 9 bases outside the gene matches. Germline V gene data show CDR1 as MDHEN and CDR2 as SYDVKM. This CDR3 has 15 residues. The CDR3 is CASSFATGGIAKLFF. Written as DNA, the CDR3 is TGTGCCAGCAGTTTCGCGACAGGGGGTATAGCAAAACTGTTTTTT.

The chain employs TRBV2 and TRBJ1-1; 7 bases map to TRBD1. CDR1 SNHLY and CDR2 FYNNEI come from the germline V gene. V lost 6 bases and J lost 2; bases outside the gene matches: 6. The length of the CDR3 is 14 residues. CDR3 sequence reads: CASRDRALNTEAFF. The CDR3 DNA sequence: TGTGCCAGCAGAGACAGGGCTCTTAACACTGAAGCTTTCTTT.

This clone was seen a few times. This sequence joins TRBV23-1 and TRBJ2-7, with D possibly matching TRBD2 (6 bases). TRBV23-1 has ORF status, its function being uncertain. Trimming left V 3 bases short and J 7 bases short, with 19 bases between. The CDR3 is 15 residues long. In DNA form, the CDR3 reads TGCGCCAGCAGTCACCCTAGACGGCGGGGTAGGGAGCAGTACTTC. This gives the protein CASSHPRRRGREQYF.

The gene calls are TRBV30 and TRBJ1-6; D is undetermined. This CDR3 has 15 residues. The germline V and J ends were trimmed by 0 bases and 7 bases, with 13 bases remaining between them. Germline V gene lookup returns CDR1 GTSNPN and CDR2 SVGIG (reference sequence). The CDR3 protein is CAWSVRPRENSPLHF. The CDR3 nucleotides read TGTGCCTGGAGTGTACGTCCCCGGGAGAATTCACCCCTCCACTTT.

This rearrangement joins TRBV9 to TRBJ2-3; no definite D call. Trimming took 3 bases from V and 1 from J, leaving 9 bases between them. CDR1 and CDR2 (germline): SGDLS, YYNGEE. The CDR3 is made up of 14 amino acids. CDR3 bases: TGTGCCAGCAGCGAGGGTCGGCGCACAGATACGCAGTATTTT. It translates to CASSEGRRTDTQYF.

The rearrangement joins TRBV11-3 to TRBJ2-2, with D perhaps matching TRBD1 (6 bases). Trimming shortened V by 3 bases and J by 7 bases, and 21 bases separated the two germline ends. CDR1 and CDR2 (germline): SGHNT, YENEEA. This CDR3 is 17 amino acids long. This chain's CDR3 is CASSFRGDAGEGGELFF. The DNA for the CDR3 is TGTGCCAGCAGCTTTAGAGGCGACGCAGGGGAAGGCGGGGAGCTGTTTTTT. Combining the CDR3 with reference TRBV11-3 and TRBJ2-2 gives the whole variable domain EAGVVQSPRYKIIEKKQPVAFWCNPISGHNTLYWYLQNLGQGPELLIRYENEEAVDDSQLPKDRFSAERLKGVDSTLKIQPAELGDSAVYLCASSFRGDAGEGGELFFGEGSRLTVL.

The DNA for the CDR3 is TGTGCCAGTAGCCCCGATGGTAATGAGCAGTTCTTC. Translated, it gives CASSPDGNEQFF. The chain employs TRBV19 and TRBJ2-1; D gene uncertain. CDR1 LNHDA and CDR2 SQIVND come from the germline V gene (reference sequence). Trimming shortened V by 6 bases and J by 7 bases, and 10 bases separated the two germline ends. CDR3 size: 12 residues.

The rearrangement joins TRBV24-1 to TRBJ2-3, with 7 bases aligning to TRBD1. Germline assignment: CDR1 KGHDR and CDR2 SFDVKD. There are 20 residues in the CDR3. V gave up 4 bases and J gave up 6 bases; unmatched junction bases: 24. In DNA, the CDR3 is TGTGCCACCAGTGACAGAAACCGTAGGGGCAGGGGGATCCTAAGGGATACGCAGTATTTT. Protein sequence: CATSDRNRRGRGILRDTQYF.

This clone showed up just once. The V call is TRBV5-1, the J call TRBJ1-1; a possible D gene is TRBD1 (6 bases). Germline CDR1 SGHRS, CDR2 YFSETQ. CDR3 length: 18 residues. The ends were cut back, 4 bases at V and 3 bases at J, with 25 bases in the middle. The CDR3 nucleotides read TGCGCCAGCAGCGGATCACAGGGCCGGTACGTTATGGACACTGAAGCTTTCTTT. This translates into CASSGSQGRYVMDTEAFF.

The chain recombines TRBV30 with TRBJ1-1, with TRBD1 matching over 10 bases. The CDR3 is 14 amino acids. The V gene's germline CDR1 is GTSNPN and CDR2 SVGIG (reference sequence). J gave up 0 bases and V 5 bases, and 3 bases lay outside the gene matches. The CDR3 DNA reads as TGTGCCTGGGGGACAGGGGCCATGAACACTGAAGCTTTCTTT. Translating it yields CAWGTGAMNTEAFF.

This chain joins TRBV19 and TRBJ2-7, with D possibly being TRBD1 (6 bases). Germline CDR1 LNHDA, CDR2 SQIVND (reference sequence). This CDR3 has 12 amino acids. V shed 5 bases and J shed 4 bases, with 9 bases lying between them. The CDR3 sequence: CASSVQGYEQYF. DNA for the CDR3: TGTGCCAGTAGTGTACAGGGTTACGAGCAGTACTTC.

The table lists this clone with a count of one. The V call is TRBV30, the J call TRBJ1-4; 7 nucleotides match TRBD1. Germline lookup yields CDR1 GTSNPN and CDR2 SVGIG (reference sequence). The CDR3 runs 16 residues. V was pared by 4 bases and J by 1 base, with 9 bases of the junction left unmatched. The CDR3, as DNA: TGTGCCTGGACGTCTCCCCAGGGGGAAACTAATGAAAAACTGTTTTTT. Its translation is CAWTSPQGETNEKLFF.

The rearrangement uses TRBV5-1 and TRBJ1-1; weak D call: TRBD1 (6 bases). The CDR3 spans 18 residues. Trimming removed 1 base from V and 0 bases from J, with 19 bases in between. Looked up from germline, CDR1 is SGHRS and CDR2 is YFSETQ. CDR3 bases: TGCGCCAGCAGCTTGAATTTCGGTTCAGGGGACATGAACACTGAAGCTTTCTTT. Translation gives CASSLNFGSGDMNTEAFF.

The genes are TRBV6-2 or TRBV6-3 and TRBJ2-2; D might be TRBD2 (5 bases). This CDR3 is built from 15 residues. Trimming stripped 0 bases from V and 8 bases from J, with 13 bases between. From germline, CDR1 is MNHEY and CDR2 SVGEGT. For the CDR3, the DNA is TGTGCCAGCAGTTACTCCCTCACAGAGGGAGGGGAGCTGTTTTTT. Translating gives CASSYSLTEGGELFF.

The gene calls are TRBV30 and TRBJ1-4; D gene ambiguous. This CDR3 has 12 residues. The V gene's germline CDR1 is GTSNPN and CDR2 SVGIG (reference sequence). Trimming removed 0 bases at V and 8 bases at J, with 7 bases between. The DNA for the CDR3 is TGTGCCTGGAGTGTACGTGCAGAAAAACTGTTTTTT. It specifies CAWSVRAEKLFF.

The chain links TRBV6-1 to TRBJ2-5, with D perhaps TRBD2 (5 bases). The CDR3 is 12 amino acids. The V end was cut by 5 bases, the J end by 5 bases, with 9 bases between. From germline, CDR1 is MNHNS and CDR2 SASEGT. CDR3 residues: CASSFKRETQYF. The CDR3 DNA sequence: TGTGCCAGCAGTTTTAAGCGGGAGACCCAGTACTTC.

This sequence joins TRBV7-9 and TRBJ2-3, with D possibly matching TRBD1 (7 bases). Germline CDR1 is SEHNR and CDR2 is FQNEAQ (reference sequence). This CDR3 region has 15 residues. Deletions cut 5 bases from V and 4 bases from J, with 16 bases between. The CDR3 DNA reads as TGTGCCAGCAGCGGCGGGACAGTCCGGGCAGATACGCAGTATTTT. Translated: CASSGGTVRADTQYF.

The rearrangement uses TRBV6-5 and TRBJ1-6; possibly TRBD1 for D (6 bases). V lost 8 bases to trimming and J lost 10 bases, with 18 bases between them. Germline CDR1 reads MNHEY; CDR2 reads SVGAGI. The CDR3 totals 14 residues. The CDR3 here is CASSSDRGPSPLHF. CDR3 sequence (DNA): TGTGCCAGCTCCTCGGACAGAGGGCCCTCACCCCTCCACTTT.

V and J are TRBV19 and TRBJ2-1; D is unclear. CDR3 length: 14 amino acids. V was pared by 8 bases and J by 9 bases, with 20 bases between. Germline V gene data show CDR1 as LNHDA and CDR2 as SQIVND (reference sequence). CDR3 sequence: CASDTMTGIGEQFF. DNA for the CDR3: TGTGCCAGTGACACTATGACGGGTATCGGTGAGCAGTTCTTC.

The chain couples TRBV18 to TRBJ1-1; D not resolved. Germline V gene data show CDR1 as KGHSH and CDR2 as LQKENI. The CDR3 runs 15 residues. Trimming shortened V by 0 bases and J by 4 bases, and 12 bases separated the two germline ends. The CDR3 DNA sequence: TGTGCCAGCTCACCACCGAAGACAAAGACCACTGAAGCTTTCTTT. Protein sequence: CASSPPKTKTTEAFF.

A few counts support this clone. This chain links TRBV4-1 with TRBJ2-7; the match to TRBD1 covers 8 bases. J was trimmed by 4 bases and V by 1 base; bases with no gene match: 3. The CDR3 covers 14 residues. Per the germline V gene, CDR1 is MGHRA and CDR2 is YSYEKL. CDR3: CASSQVRTGYEQYF. CDR3 coding DNA: TGCGCCAGCAGCCAAGTGAGGACAGGGTACGAGCAGTACTTC.

V gene TRBV10-1 combines with J gene TRBJ1-6; D remains ambiguous. V was shortened by 8 bases and J by 7 bases, with 9 bases between the two germline ends. The CDR3 is 12 residues long. CDR1 and CDR2 (germline): WNHNN, SYGVQD (reference sequence). The CDR3 protein is CASASPNSPLHF. The CDR3 DNA sequence: TGCGCCAGCGCCTCTCCCAATTCACCCCTCCACTTT.

The chain has TRBV30 and TRBJ1-1; D unclear. V lost 1 base to trimming and J lost 1 base, with 16 bases between them. Germline loops: CDR1 GTSNPN, CDR2 SVGIG (reference sequence). This CDR3 comprises 16 residues. CDR3 DNA sequence: TGTGCCTGGAGTGAAGGCCTCTTGAACCGGAACACTGAAGCTTTCTTT. Protein sequence: CAWSEGLLNRNTEAFF.

CDR3 residues: CASSPQTGNEQFF. DNA of the CDR3: TGCGCCAGCAGCCCCCAAACGGGCAATGAGCAGTTCTTC. The chain has TRBV5-1 and TRBJ2-1; D is unclear. Trimming removed 4 bases at V and 6 bases at J, with 11 bases between. The CDR3 contains 13 residues. Germline V gives CDR1 SGHRS, CDR2 YFSETQ.